The entry below gives a single T cell receptor (beta chain) sequence along with its context. Its antigen is not identified. TCRdb's copy holds only in-frame clones and misses some; the assay was immunoSEQ multiplex PCR. The sample holds 17,000 or so clones, approximately 84% seen once. The CDR3 is 17 residues long. Germline values: CDR1 MGHRA, CDR2 YSYEKL. The trim removed 1 base at V and 4 bases at J, leaving 8 bases unmatched. This record belongs to a study of CD4+ T cells in melanoma. Whole-study results and caveats: A reported correlation linked neoantigen-specific CD4+ T cells to CD8+, macrophage and B cell function. In melanoma, neoantigen-specific CD4+ T cells reportedly differed in differentiation state.

This sequence was found in a human donor with melanoma. Sample: cells from a culture (not recorded whether cultured in vitro). The V gene is TRBV4-1, the J gene TRBJ1-4; 8 positions match TRBD1. CDR3 sequence: CASSQGLRGHGNEKLFF. CDR3 bases: TGCGCCAGCAGCCAAGGTCTCAGGGGGCATGGTAATGAAAAACTGTTTTTT.